The rows below give T cell receptor beta chains drawn from one sample of a study of cytomegalovirus exposure and HLA in healthy donors. Data came from immunoSEQ multiplex PCR; TCRdb stores just in-frame clones and leaves some out. The sample lists more than 110,000 clones, roughly 9.8% occurring once. The specimen sequenced was PBMCs. The receptors come from a man between 45 and 60 years old in good health and CMV-seronegative. CDR3s include the opening cysteine and the closing phenylalanine or tryptophan. The D gene is left open where the match is weak. The size field is filled for only some rows; it gives once, few, many or a size class.

V gene,clone size,J gene,D gene,CDR3 protein,CDR3 DNA
TRBV27,-,TRBJ2-3,TRBD2,CASSLSWTSGGSRYF,TGTGCCAGCAGTTTATCCTGGACTAGCGGGGGCTCTCGGTATTTT
TRBV15,-,TRBJ1-4,-,CATSLSAGGNEKLFF,TGTGCCACCAGCTTATCGGCAGGAGGTAATGAAAAACTGTTTTTT
TRBV15,few,TRBJ1-1,TRBD1,CATSRDLGQGQEAFF,TGTGCCACCAGCAGAGACCTTGGACAGGGGCAGGAAGCTTTCTTT
TRBV28,-,TRBJ2-7,TRBD1,CASISSGGGSYEQYF,TGTGCCAGCATCTCTTCAGGGGGCGGCTCCTACGAGCAGTACTTC
TRBV7-2,-,TRBJ1-3,-,CASSLYNGNTIYF,TGTGCCAGCAGCTTATACAATGGAAACACCATATATTTT
TRBV11-2,once,TRBJ2-7,TRBD1,CASSARQGQNEQYF,TGTGCCAGCAGCGCCCGACAGGGTCAGAACGAGCAGTACTTC
TRBV4-1,-,TRBJ1-6,-,CASSQDRSSSYNSPLHF,TGCGCCAGCAGCCAAGACAGGTCCAGCTCCTATAATTCACCCCTCCACTTT
TRBV6-5,few,TRBJ2-5,-,CASSDDSLVLETQYF,TGTGCCAGCAGCGACGACAGTCTCGTGTTAGAGACCCAGTACTTC
TRBV28,few,TRBJ2-7,-,CASGFSYEQYF,TGTGCCAGCGGCTTCTCCTACGAGCAGTACTTC
TRBV11-2,few,TRBJ1-1,-,CASSFQQPVMNTEAFF,TGTGCCAGCAGCTTCCAACAACCAGTTATGAACACTGAAGCTTTCTTT
TRBV28,-,TRBJ2-7,TRBD1,CASRGQGNHEQYF,TGTGCCAGCAGGGGACAGGGGAACCACGAGCAGTACTTC
TRBV7-2,-,TRBJ1-3,-,CASSLGMSYSGNTIYF,TGTGCCAGCAGCTTAGGTATGAGCTACTCTGGAAACACCATATATTTT
TRBV7-6,few,TRBJ2-2,-,CASSLANLAGELFF,TGTGCCAGCAGCTTAGCCAACTTGGCCGGGGAGCTGTTTTTT
TRBV6-1,few,TRBJ2-7,-,CASSELEPYEQYF,TGTGCCAGCAGTGAATTAGAGCCCTACGAGCAGTACTTC
TRBV30,-,TRBJ2-2,TRBD2,CACRLAGDTGELFF,TGTGCCTGTCGACTAGCGGGGGACACCGGGGAGCTGTTTTTT
TRBV29-1,few,TRBJ2-7,TRBD1,CSGTGTGRPYEQYF,TGCAGCGGCACCGGGACAGGGCGTCCCTACGAGCAGTACTTC
TRBV30,-,TRBJ1-2,-,CAWSVPAGSTSGYTF,TGTGCCTGGAGCGTCCCTGCCGGGTCAACTTCAGGCTACACCTTC
TRBV5-4,few,TRBJ2-1,-,CASSPTGSHNEQFF,TGTGCCAGCAGCCCCACAGGGTCCCACAATGAGCAGTTCTTC
TRBV21-1,-,TRBJ2-7,-,CASKNGNYASGAPSNICEQYF,TGTGCCAGCAAAAACGGCAACTATGCTAGCGGAGCCCCGAGTAATATCTGCGAGCAGTACTTC
TRBV11-2,few,TRBJ1-1,TRBD1,CASCADRGNTEAFF,TGTGCCAGCTGCGCGGACAGGGGGAACACTGAAGCTTTCTTT
TRBV20-1,few,TRBJ1-2,-,CSAAAQAGDTF,TGCAGTGCGGCAGCCCAGGCAGGGGACACCTTC
TRBV29-1,-,TRBJ2-7,TRBD1,CSVERTGGNYEQYF,TGCAGCGTTGAAAGGACAGGGGGTAACTACGAGCAGTACTTC
TRBV9,few,TRBJ2-2,TRBD1,CASSVGAGGYNPGELFF,TGTGCCAGCAGCGTAGGGGCAGGGGGCTATAATCCCGGGGAGCTGTTTTTT
TRBV11-2,-,TRBJ1-4,-,CASSPLTVNEKLFF,TGTGCCAGCAGCCCCCTCACAGTTAATGAAAAACTGTTTTTT
TRBV10-1,few,TRBJ1-4,-,CASSGLQGATNEKLFF,TGCGCCAGCAGTGGATTACAGGGTGCAACTAATGAAAAACTGTTTTTT
TRBV7-9,-,TRBJ1-2,-,CASSWGQVNTF,TGTGCCAGCAGCTGGGGACAAGTGAACACCTTC
TRBV19,few,TRBJ2-5,-,CASSRGLQETQYF,TGTGCCAGTAGCAGGGGACTACAAGAGACCCAGTACTTC
TRBV19,few,TRBJ1-2,-,CASSIFSGGSGYTF,TGTGCCAGTAGTATCTTTTCGGGGGGTAGCGGCTACACCTTC
TRBV25-1,-,TRBJ1-5,TRBD1,CASSEPSGTGGDQPQHF,TGTGCCAGCAGTGAGCCCAGCGGGACAGGGGGCGATCAGCCCCAGCATTTT
TRBV19,-,TRBJ2-7,TRBD2,CASQGTSGKFSEQYF,TGTGCCAGCCAAGGGACTAGCGGGAAGTTTAGCGAGCAGTACTTC